This TCR beta chain was sequenced during a study of cytomegalovirus exposure and HLA in healthy donors. The wider study: Tens of millions of unique TCRs, all from HLA-typed donors, were included in an early release of the data. Regarding the study as a whole: Per a later analysis, roughly 17,000 TCR beta sequences showed association with HLA alleles at 0.05 false discovery rate. Associated with cytomegalovirus, according to the listing, were around 160 TCR beta chains.

The PCR contained 60 Vbeta and 13 Jbeta primers. TCRdb keeps only in-frame clones here, not all; method: immunoSEQ multiplex PCR. Among about 180,000 clones, less than 80% were seen once, and the ten largest hold about 1.5%. Concerning this clone: No antigen is known for it.

Germline V CDR1 and CDR2: SGDLS, YYNGEE. The length of the CDR3 is 15 residues. Trimming pared 0 bases from V and 2 bases from J, leaving 10 bases between. The receptor was derived from a man younger than 30 in good health and CMV-seronegative. This chain links TRBV9 with TRBJ2-3, with a weak D call TRBD2 (5 bases). The sequencing input was PBMCs. DNA of the CDR3: TGTGCCAGCAGCGTAGGAGGGCGGTACACAGATACGCAGTATTTT. It is translated as CASSVGGRYTDTQYF.